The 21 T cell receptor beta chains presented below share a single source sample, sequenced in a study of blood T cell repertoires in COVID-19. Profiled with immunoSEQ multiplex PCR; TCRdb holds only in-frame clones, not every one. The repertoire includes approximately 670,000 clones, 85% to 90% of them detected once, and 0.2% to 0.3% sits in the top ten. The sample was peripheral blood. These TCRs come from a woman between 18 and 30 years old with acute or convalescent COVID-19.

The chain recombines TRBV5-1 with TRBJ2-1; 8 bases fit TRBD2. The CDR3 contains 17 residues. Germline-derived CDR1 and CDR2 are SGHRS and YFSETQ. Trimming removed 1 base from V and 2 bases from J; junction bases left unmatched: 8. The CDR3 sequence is CASSLSISLAAYNEQFF. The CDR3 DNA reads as TGCGCCAGCAGCTTGTCAATCTCACTAGCGGCCTACAATGAGCAGTTCTTC.

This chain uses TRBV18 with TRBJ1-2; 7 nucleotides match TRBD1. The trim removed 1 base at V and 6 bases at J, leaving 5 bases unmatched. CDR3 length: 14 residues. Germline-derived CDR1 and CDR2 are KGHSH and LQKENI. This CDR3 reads CASSPQQGKDGYTF. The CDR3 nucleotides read TGTGCCAGCTCACCACAACAGGGGAAAGATGGCTACACCTTC.

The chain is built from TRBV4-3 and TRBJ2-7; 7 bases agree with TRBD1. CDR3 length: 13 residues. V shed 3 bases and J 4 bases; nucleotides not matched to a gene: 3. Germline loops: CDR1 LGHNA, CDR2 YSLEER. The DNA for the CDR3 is TGCGCCAGCAGCCATCGACAGGGTTACGAGCAGTACTTC. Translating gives CASSHRQGYEQYF.

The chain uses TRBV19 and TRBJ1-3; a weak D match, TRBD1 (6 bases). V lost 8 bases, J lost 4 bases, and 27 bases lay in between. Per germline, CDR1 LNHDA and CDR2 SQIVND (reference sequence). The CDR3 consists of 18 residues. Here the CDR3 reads CASGRTGRRIVLGNTIYF. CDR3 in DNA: TGTGCCAGTGGGAGAACAGGGAGACGAATAGTGTTGGGAAACACCATATATTTT.

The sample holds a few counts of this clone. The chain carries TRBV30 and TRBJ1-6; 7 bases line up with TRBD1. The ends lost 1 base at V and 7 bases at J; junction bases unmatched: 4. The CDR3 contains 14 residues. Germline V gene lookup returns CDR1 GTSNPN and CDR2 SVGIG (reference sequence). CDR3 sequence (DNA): TGTGCCTGGAGTGGAGGACAGGCCAATTCACCCCTCCACTTT. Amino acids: CAWSGGQANSPLHF.

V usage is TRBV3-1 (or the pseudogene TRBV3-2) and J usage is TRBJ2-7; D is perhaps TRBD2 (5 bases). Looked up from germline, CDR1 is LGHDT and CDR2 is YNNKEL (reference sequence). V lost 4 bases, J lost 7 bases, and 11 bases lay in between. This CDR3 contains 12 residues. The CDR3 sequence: CASSRGLKEQYF. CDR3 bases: TGTGCCAGCAGCCGCGGACTGAAAGAGCAGTACTTC.

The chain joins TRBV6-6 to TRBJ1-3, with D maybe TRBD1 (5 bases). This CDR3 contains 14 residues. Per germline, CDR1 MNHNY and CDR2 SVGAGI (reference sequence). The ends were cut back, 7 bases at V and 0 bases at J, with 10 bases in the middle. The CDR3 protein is CASTGTYSGNTIYF. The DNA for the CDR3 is TGTGCCAGCACCGGGACTTACTCTGGAAACACCATATATTTT.

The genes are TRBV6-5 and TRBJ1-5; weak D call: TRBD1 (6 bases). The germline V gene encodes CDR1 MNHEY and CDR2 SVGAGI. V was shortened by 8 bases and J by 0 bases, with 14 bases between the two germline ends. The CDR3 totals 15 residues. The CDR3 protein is CASLPGHLSNQPQHF. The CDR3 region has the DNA TGTGCCAGCCTACCGGGACACCTTAGCAATCAGCCCCAGCATTTT.

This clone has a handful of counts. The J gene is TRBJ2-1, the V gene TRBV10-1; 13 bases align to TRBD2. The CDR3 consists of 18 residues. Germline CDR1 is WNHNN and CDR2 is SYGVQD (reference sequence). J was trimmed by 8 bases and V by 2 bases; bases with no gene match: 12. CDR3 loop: CASSETSGGALVFYEQFF. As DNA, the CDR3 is TGCGCCAGCAGTGAGACTAGCGGGGGGGCCCTAGTCTTCTATGAGCAGTTCTTC.

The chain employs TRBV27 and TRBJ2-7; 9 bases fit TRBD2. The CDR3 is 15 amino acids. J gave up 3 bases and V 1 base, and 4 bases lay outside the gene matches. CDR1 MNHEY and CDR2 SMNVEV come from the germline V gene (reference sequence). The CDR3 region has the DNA TGTGCCAGCAGTTTATTAGGTAGCGGGGGCTACGAGCAGTACTTC. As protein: CASSLLGSGGYEQYF.

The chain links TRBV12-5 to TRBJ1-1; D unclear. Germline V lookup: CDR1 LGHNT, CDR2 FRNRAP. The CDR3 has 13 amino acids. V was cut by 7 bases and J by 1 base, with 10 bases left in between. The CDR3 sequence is CASAPVPNTEAFF. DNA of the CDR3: TGTGCTAGTGCCCCTGTTCCGAACACTGAAGCTTTCTTT. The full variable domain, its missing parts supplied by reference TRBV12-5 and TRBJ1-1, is DARVTQTPRHKVTEMGQEVTMRCQPILGHNTVFWYRQTMMQGLELLAYFRNRAPLDDSGMPKDRFSAEMPDATLATLKIQPSEPRDSAVYFCASAPVPNTEAFFGQGTRLTVV.

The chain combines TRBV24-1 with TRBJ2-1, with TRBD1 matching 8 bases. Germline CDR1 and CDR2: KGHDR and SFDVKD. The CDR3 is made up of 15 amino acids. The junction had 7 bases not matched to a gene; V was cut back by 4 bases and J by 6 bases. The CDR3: CATSDRGQGSNEQFF. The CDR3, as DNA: TGTGCCACCAGTGACCGCGGACAGGGATCCAATGAGCAGTTCTTC.

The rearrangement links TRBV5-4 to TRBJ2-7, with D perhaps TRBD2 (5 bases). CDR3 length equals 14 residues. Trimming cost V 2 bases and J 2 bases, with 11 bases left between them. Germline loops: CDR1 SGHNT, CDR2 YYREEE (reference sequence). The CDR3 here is CASSLGGGTYEQYF. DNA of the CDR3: TGTGCCAGCAGCTTAGGAGGCGGTACCTACGAGCAGTACTTC.

The DNA for the CDR3 is TGTGCCAGCAGTAGAGCGGGGGGGCACCGGGAGCTGTTTTTT. The encoded protein is CASSRAGGHRELFF. J is TRBJ2-2 and V is TRBV6-5; 10 bases are shared with TRBD2. This CDR3 contains 14 residues. Trimming cost V 5 bases and J 9 bases; bases outside gene matches: 6. Germline loops: CDR1 MNHEY, CDR2 SVGAGI.

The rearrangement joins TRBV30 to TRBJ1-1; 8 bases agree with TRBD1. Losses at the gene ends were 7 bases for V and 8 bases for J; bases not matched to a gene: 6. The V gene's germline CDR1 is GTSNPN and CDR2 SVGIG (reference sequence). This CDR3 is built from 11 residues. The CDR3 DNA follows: TGTGCCTCTGGACAGGGTGTCGAAGCTTTCTTT. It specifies CASGQGVEAFF.

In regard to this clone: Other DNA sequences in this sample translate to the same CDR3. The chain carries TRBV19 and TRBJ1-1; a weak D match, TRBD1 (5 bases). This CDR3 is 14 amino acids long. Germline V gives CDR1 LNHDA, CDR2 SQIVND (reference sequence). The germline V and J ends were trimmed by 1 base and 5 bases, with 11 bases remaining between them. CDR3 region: CASSIGGGSTEAFF. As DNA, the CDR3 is TGTGCCAGTAGTATAGGGGGGGGGAGTACTGAAGCTTTCTTT.

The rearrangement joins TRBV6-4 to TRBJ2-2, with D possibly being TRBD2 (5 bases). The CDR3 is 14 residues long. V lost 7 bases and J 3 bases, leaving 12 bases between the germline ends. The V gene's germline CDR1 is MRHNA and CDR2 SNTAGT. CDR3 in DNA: TGTGCCAGCATTCTCTCCGGGGACACCGGGGAGCTGTTTTTT. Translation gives CASILSGDTGELFF.

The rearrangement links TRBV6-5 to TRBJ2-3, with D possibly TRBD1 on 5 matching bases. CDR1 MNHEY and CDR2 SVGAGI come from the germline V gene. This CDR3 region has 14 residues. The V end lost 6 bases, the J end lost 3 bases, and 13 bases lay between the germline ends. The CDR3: CASRVGVTTDTQYF. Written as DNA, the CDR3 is TGTGCCAGCAGGGTAGGGGTTACAACAGATACGCAGTATTTT.

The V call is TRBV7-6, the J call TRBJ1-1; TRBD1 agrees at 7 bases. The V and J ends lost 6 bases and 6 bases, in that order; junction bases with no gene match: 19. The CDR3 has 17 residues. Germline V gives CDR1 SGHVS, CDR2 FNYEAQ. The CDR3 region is CASRRVDLTGIIAEAFF. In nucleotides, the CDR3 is TGTGCCAGCAGGCGAGTGGACCTGACAGGGATTATCGCTGAAGCTTTCTTT.

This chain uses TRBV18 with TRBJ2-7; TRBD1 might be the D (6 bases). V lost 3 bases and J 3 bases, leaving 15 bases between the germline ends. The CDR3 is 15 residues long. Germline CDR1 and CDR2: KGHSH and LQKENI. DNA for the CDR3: TGTGCCAGCTCACCCACAGGACAGCCACACTACGAGCAGTACTTC. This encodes CASSPTGQPHYEQYF. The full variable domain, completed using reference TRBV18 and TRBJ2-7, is NAGVMQNPRHLVRRRGQEARLRCSPMKGHSHVYWYRQLPEEGLKFMVYLQKENIIDESGMPKERFSAEFPKEGPSILRIQQVVRGDSAAYFCASSPTGQPHYEQYFGPGTRLTVT.

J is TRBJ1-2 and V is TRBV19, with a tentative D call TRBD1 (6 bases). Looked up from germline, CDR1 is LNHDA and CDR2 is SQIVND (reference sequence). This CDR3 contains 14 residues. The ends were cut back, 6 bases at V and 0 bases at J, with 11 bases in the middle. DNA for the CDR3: TGTGCCAGTAGGCCCGGGACACCTAACTATGGCTACACCTTC. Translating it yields CASRPGTPNYGYTF.